This passage covers 27 T cell receptor beta chains from one sample sequenced in a study of early T cells in non-severe SARS-CoV-2 infection. One entry per CDR3 protein, called by TCRdb with MiXCR from the 5' RACE reads. Of about 54,000 distinct CDR3 sequences in the sample, roughly 8% were seen once. The source material was whole blood, sampled at baseline. The receptors derive from an adult who was a healthcare worker with PCR-confirmed SARS-CoV-2 infection or an uninfected control (not recorded which).

The CDR3 reads CASSTEGSYEQYF. CDR3 DNA sequence: TGCGCCAGCAGCACGGAAGGCTCCTACGAGCAGTACTTC. The genes are TRBV5-1 and TRBJ2-7, with D unclear. Trimming left V 4 bases short and J 0 bases short, with 8 bases between. The CDR3 has 13 amino acids. Germline V gene data show CDR1 as SGHRS and CDR2 as YFSETQ.

The table lists this clonotype with many counts. J is TRBJ2-2 and V is TRBV4-3; D unclear. The germline V gene encodes CDR1 LGHNA and CDR2 YSLEER. The CDR3 has 15 residues. Trimming removed 1 base from V and 4 bases from J, with 10 bases in between. CDR3 DNA: TGCGCCAGCAGCCAAGGCAGGACCTTCACCGGGGAGCTGTTTTTT. Residues: CASSQGRTFTGELFF.

This chain uses TRBV12-5 with TRBJ2-7; tentatively, D is TRBD1 (6 bases). CDR1 LGHNT and CDR2 FRNRAP come from the germline V gene. The ends were cut back, 2 bases at V and 2 bases at J, with 19 bases in the middle. The CDR3 loop spans 17 amino acids. The CDR3 nucleotides read TGTGCTAGTGGTTTGTCCCTGAACGGGCAGGGGCCCTACGAGCAGTACTTC. The encoded protein is CASGLSLNGQGPYEQYF.

This clonotype was found many times. This chain joins TRBV30 and TRBJ1-2; the D is unclear. The V and J ends lost 0 bases and 8 bases respectively, with 13 bases between them. The CDR3 runs to 13 residues. Germline CDR1 is GTSNPN and CDR2 is SVGIG (reference sequence). Written as DNA, the CDR3 is TGTGCCTGGAGTGTAGTAGCCTTTGGGGGCTACACCTTC. Its protein is CAWSVVAFGGYTF. The whole variable domain, remainder taken from reference TRBV30 and TRBJ1-2, is SQTIHQWPATLVQPVGSPLSLECTVEGTSNPNLYWYRQAAGRGLQLLFYSVGIGQISSEVPQNLSASRPQDRQFILSSKKLLLSDSGFYLCAWSVVAFGGYTFGSGTRLTVV.

This clonotype was seen at least ten times. The J gene is TRBJ2-1, the V gene TRBV6-1; D unresolved. Trimming took off 1 base at V and 3 bases at J, with 7 bases between the two ends. The CDR3 loop spans 14 amino acids. Germline CDR1 and CDR2: MNHNS and SASEGT. This CDR3 is CASSEGSFYNEQFF. The CDR3 DNA follows: TGTGCCAGCAGTGAAGGGTCTTTCTACAATGAGCAGTTCTTC.

This clonotype was recorded at least ten times. This rearrangement joins TRBV19 to TRBJ2-5; no firm D call. Per the germline V gene, CDR1 is LNHDA and CDR2 is SQIVND (reference sequence). The CDR3 consists of 14 residues. V was pared by 4 bases and J by 0 bases, with 9 bases between. Here the CDR3 reads CASSRSAYQETQYF. The CDR3 DNA reads as TGTGCCAGTAGTAGATCGGCGTACCAAGAGACCCAGTACTTC.

This clonotype was found many times. V gene TRBV27 combines with J gene TRBJ2-7; either TRBD1 or TRBD2 may supply D (5 bases each). V lost 5 bases, J lost 2 bases, and 13 bases lay in between. This CDR3 has 14 amino acids. From germline, CDR1 is MNHEY and CDR2 SMNVEV (reference sequence). The CDR3, as DNA: TGTGCCAGCAGTCTGATGATGGGGGCCTACGAGCAGTACTTC. Residues: CASSLMMGAYEQYF.

This clonotype was counted a few times. The chain carries TRBV4-2 and TRBJ1-1, with D perhaps TRBD1 (5 bases). V lost 1 base to trimming and J lost 4 bases, with 13 bases between them. The CDR3 loop spans 15 amino acids. Germline values: CDR1 LGHNA, CDR2 YNFKEQ. CDR3 in DNA: TGTGCCAGCAGCCAAGGGATAAGGGGTCGCACTGAAGCTTTCTTT. This codes for CASSQGIRGRTEAFF.

The CDR3 sequence: CASRTSDGNSYEQYF. DNA for the CDR3: TGTGCCAGCAGGACCAGTGACGGAAACTCCTACGAGCAGTACTTC. The chain employs TRBV28 and TRBJ2-7; D unresolved. The CDR3 totals 15 residues. Trimming cost V 6 bases and J 0 bases, with 15 bases left between them. Per germline, CDR1 MDHEN and CDR2 SYDVKM.

This sequence joins TRBV12-3 or TRBV12-4 and TRBJ2-7; perhaps TRBD2 as D (6 bases). The CDR3 contains 15 residues. Trimming took 1 base from V and 2 from J, leaving 12 bases between them. The CDR3 nucleotides are TGTGCCAGCAGTTTAGATTCGGGAGTCCCCTACGAGCAGTACTTC. Its protein product is CASSLDSGVPYEQYF.

The chain combines TRBV10-3 with TRBJ2-1; possibly TRBD1 for D (5 bases). The germline CDR1 and CDR2 sequences are ENHRY and SYGVKD. The CDR3 length is 14 residues. V shed 10 bases and J shed 6 bases, with 19 bases lying between them. CDR3 in amino acids: CATTSPRQLNEQFF. The CDR3 coding sequence is TGTGCCACCACATCCCCCCGACAGCTCAATGAGCAGTTCTTC.

This clonotype was detected ten times or more. V and J are TRBV6-2 or TRBV6-3 and TRBJ2-1; maybe TRBD2 (5 bases). The CDR3 sequence is 12 residues long. The V gene's germline CDR1 is MNHEY and CDR2 SVGEGT. Trimming took 6 bases from V and 9 from J, leaving 12 bases between them. The CDR3 region has the DNA TGTGCCAGCAGGAACATTCGGGGTGAGCAGTTCTTC. It is translated as CASRNIRGEQFF.

This clonotype was seen ten or more times. V and J are TRBV28 and TRBJ1-2, with 12 bases fitting TRBD1. The CDR3 sequence is 16 residues long. V trimming: 5 bases; J trimming: 3 bases; junction bases outside the gene matches: 7. CDR1 is MDHEN and CDR2 is SYDVKM in the germline V gene. This CDR3 reads CASSPPGQGADYGYTF. The CDR3 coding sequence is TGTGCCAGCAGTCCCCCGGGACAGGGGGCTGACTATGGCTACACCTTC.

The chain recombines TRBV20-1 with TRBJ2-3; D gene unclear. Trimming shortened V by 5 bases and J by 5 bases, and 17 bases separated the two germline ends. CDR3 size: 14 residues. Germline CDR1 reads DFQATT; CDR2 reads SNEGSKA (reference sequence). The CDR3 reads CSAERASRGDTQYF. In DNA form, the CDR3 reads TGCAGTGCTGAACGGGCCTCTCGTGGAGATACGCAGTATTTT.

The chain uses TRBV12-3 or TRBV12-4 and TRBJ2-5; 9 positions match TRBD1. V lost 4 bases, J lost 2 bases, and 5 bases stayed unmatched. The length of the CDR3 is 15 residues. The CDR3 DNA follows: TGTGCCAGCAGTTCCCACAGGGGGCAGCAAGAGACCCAGTACTTC. Amino acid sequence: CASSSHRGQQETQYF.

The CDR3 here is CASSLTISYEQYF. The CDR3 coding sequence is TGTGCCAGCAGCCTAACCATCTCCTACGAGCAGTACTTC. This chain uses TRBV3-1 with TRBJ2-7; no clear D. CDR1 LGHDT and CDR2 YNNKEL come from the germline V gene (reference sequence). The CDR3 is 13 amino acids. The V end lost 4 bases, the J end lost 0 bases, and 7 bases lay between the germline ends.

The chain links TRBV7-3 to TRBJ2-6; perhaps TRBD1 as D (6 bases). CDR1 and CDR2 (germline): SGHTA, FQGTGA. This CDR3 is built from 23 residues. V lost 0 bases and J lost 4, with 31 bases in between. Here the CDR3 reads CASSLTGHLARRRGMSGANVLTF. The CDR3, as DNA: TGTGCCAGCAGCTTAACGGGCCACCTTGCGCGTCGCAGGGGTATGTCAGGGGCCAACGTCCTGACTTTC. The full variable domain, in which reference TRBV7-3 and TRBJ2-6 provide the parts outside the CDR3, is GAGVSQTPSNKVTEKGKYVELRCDPISGHTALYWYRQSLGQGPEFLIYFQGTGAADDSGLPNDRFFAVRPEGSVSTLKIQRTERGDSAVYLCASSLTGHLARRRGMSGANVLTFGAGSRLTVL.

This clonotype came up many times. The J gene is TRBJ1-1, the V gene TRBV4-1; D unclear. The CDR3 has 14 residues. The germline V gene encodes CDR1 MGHRA and CDR2 YSYEKL. Trimming took off 1 base at V and 5 bases at J, with 11 bases between the two ends. The CDR3 reads CASSQAFTNTEAFF. The CDR3 DNA sequence: TGCGCCAGCAGCCAAGCCTTTACAAATACTGAAGCTTTCTTT.

This clonotype has a count of ten or more. The V gene is TRBV7-9, the J gene TRBJ2-7; TRBD2 matches 8 bases. With 1 base clipped from V and 0 bases from J, the junction kept 5 bases outside the gene matches. Looked up from germline, CDR1 is SEHNR and CDR2 is FQNEAQ (reference sequence). The CDR3 spans 16 residues. CDR3 region: CASSLGLAKSSYEQYF. CDR3 bases: TGTGCCAGCAGCTTAGGACTAGCGAAGAGCTCCTACGAGCAGTACTTC. Combining the CDR3 with reference TRBV7-9 and TRBJ2-7 gives the whole variable domain DTGVSQNPRHKITKRGQNVTFRCDPISEHNRLYWYRQTLGQGPEFLTYFQNEAQLEKSRLLSDRFSAERPKGSFSTLEIQRTEQGDSAMYLCASSLGLAKSSYEQYFGPGTRLTVT.

The rearrangement links TRBV7-3 to TRBJ2-1, with TRBD2 matching over 7 bases. Trimming at V came to 5 bases and at J to 7 bases, leaving 8 bases not matched to a gene. The CDR3 length is 14 residues. CDR1 and CDR2 from the germline V gene are SGHTA and FQGTGA. CDR3 sequence reads: CASSRKGRENEQFF. The DNA for the CDR3 is TGTGCCAGCAGCAGGAAGGGGAGGGAGAATGAGCAGTTCTTC.

This clonotype was observed at least ten times. This chain links TRBV5-1 with TRBJ2-1; the match to TRBD1 covers 9 bases. The germline gives CDR1 SGHRS, CDR2 YFSETQ. The V segment lost 3 bases and the J segment 7 bases; nucleotides outside the gene matches: 14. This CDR3 is 17 amino acids long. This chain's CDR3 is CASSWRPGQGGRNEQFF. The CDR3 nucleotides read TGCGCCAGCAGCTGGAGGCCGGGACAGGGAGGTCGGAATGAGCAGTTCTTC. The full variable domain, completed using reference TRBV5-1 and TRBJ2-1, is KAGVTQTPRYLIKTRGQQVTLSCSPISGHRSVSWYQQTPGQGLQFLFEYFSETQRNKGNFPGRFSGRQFSNSRSEMNVSTLELGDSALYLCASSWRPGQGGRNEQFFGPGTRLTVL.

This clonotype has ten or more counts. This chain links TRBV4-1 with TRBJ1-5, with a tentative D call TRBD1 (6 bases). V was shortened by 2 bases and J by 4 bases, with 9 bases between the two germline ends. Per germline, CDR1 MGHRA and CDR2 YSYEKL. This CDR3 has 14 residues. The CDR3 DNA reads TGCGCCAGCAGCCAAACGACAGGTAATCAGCCCCAGCATTTT. It yields the protein CASSQTTGNQPQHF.

There are a few counts of this clonotype. The V gene is TRBV30, the J gene TRBJ1-2, with unresolved D. The CDR3 runs 15 residues. Germline loops: CDR1 GTSNPN, CDR2 SVGIG (reference sequence). V was cut by 6 bases and J by 4 bases, with 21 bases left in between. The CDR3 region has the DNA TGTGCCTGCACCGGGCCTATAGGTACTACCTATGGCTACACCTTC. Its translation: CACTGPIGTTYGYTF.

The chain combines TRBV27 with TRBJ1-6; TRBD1 might be the D (5 bases). The V end was cut by 6 bases, the J end by 6 bases, with 12 bases between. The CDR3 is 14 amino acids. The germline V gene encodes CDR1 MNHEY and CDR2 SMNVEV (reference sequence). In DNA, the CDR3 is TGTGCCAGCAGAGGGGCGGGGGGTAATTCACCCCTCCACTTT. Amino acids: CASRGAGGNSPLHF.

This clonotype was detected many times. This rearrangement joins TRBV6-5 to TRBJ1-6; 8 nucleotides align to TRBD1. Germline CDR1 MNHEY, CDR2 SVGAGI. V trimming: 6 bases; J trimming: 7 bases; junction bases outside the gene matches: 5. CDR3 length equals 14 residues. This chain's CDR3 is CASRPDRVNSPLHF. The CDR3 DNA sequence: TGTGCCAGCAGACCGGACAGGGTGAATTCACCCCTCCACTTT.

This clonotype showed up just a few times. The gene calls are TRBV7-2 and TRBJ2-2, with 8 bases that match TRBD2. With V trimmed by 5 bases and J by 1 base, 9 bases remained unmatched. Germline V CDR1 and CDR2: SGHTA, FQGNSA. This CDR3 has 17 amino acids. The DNA for the CDR3 is TGTGCCAGCAGCAGTGGGGTAGCGGGACTGAACACCGGGGAGCTGTTTTTT. As protein: CASSSGVAGLNTGELFF. The full variable domain, with the rest looked up from reference TRBV7-2 and TRBJ2-2, is GAGVSQSPSNKVTEKGKDVELRCDPISGHTALYWYRQSLGQGLEFLIYFQGNSAPDKSGLPSDRFSAERTGGSVSTLTIQRTQQEDSAVYLCASSSGVAGLNTGELFFGEGSRLTVL.

The chain carries TRBV30 and TRBJ2-1; 8 bases are a match to TRBD2. V was clipped by 3 bases and J by 6 bases; unmatched bases: 10. The CDR3 is 15 residues long. CDR1 GTSNPN and CDR2 SVGIG come from the germline V gene (reference sequence). The CDR3 sequence is CAWSPTGGPVNEQFF. In nucleotides, the CDR3 is TGTGCCTGGAGCCCCACGGGAGGGCCAGTCAATGAGCAGTTCTTC. The whole variable domain, remainder taken from reference TRBV30 and TRBJ2-1, is SQTIHQWPATLVQPVGSPLSLECTVEGTSNPNLYWYRQAAGRGLQLLFYSVGIGQISSEVPQNLSASRPQDRQFILSSKKLLLSDSGFYLCAWSPTGGPVNEQFFGPGTRLTVL.